This T cell receptor beta chain emerged from a study of Ad26.COV2.S vaccination and SARS-CoV-2 variants. Study conclusions and caveats: Responses of T cells in total may have been underestimated by the TCR breadth and depth analyses.

The data were produced by immunoSEQ multiplex PCR, yet TCRdb's version contains in-frame clones alone and is incomplete. The profile shows around 450,000 clones, 90% of them singletons. This CDR3 comprises 16 residues. Losses at the gene ends were 6 bases for V and 4 bases for J; bases not matched to a gene: 6. The germline gives CDR1 SGHAT, CDR2 FQDESV (reference sequence). Treatment specified: 15 to 20 received Ad26.COV2.S at low or high dose, single or two shots; about 5 received placebo; per-sample allocation not given. The investigators took samples on day 63 after the first vaccine or placebo injection. As for this clone: Antigen: not known.

Sequencing was performed on peripheral blood, taken in a trial of Ad26.COV2.S vaccine versus placebo. The sequence came from a person aged 18-60 years who received the Ad26.COV2.S COVID-19 vaccine or a placebo. This chain joins TRBV11-1 and TRBJ2-1, with 13 positions matching TRBD2. The CDR3 nucleotides are TGTGCCAGCAGATCCGGGACTAGCGGGGCATACAATGAGCAGTTCTTC. Its protein is CASRSGTSGAYNEQFF.